This is a list of T cell receptor beta chains from one sample in a study of shared clonotypes between healthy human individuals. The assay was immunoSEQ multiplex PCR, and TCRdb's table has in-frame clones only and misses some. The table records under 1 million clones, 90% to 95% of them present only once. The sample was naive CD8+ T cells sorted from blood. The receptor set was obtained from a man aged 25-45 years in good health. Each CDR3 is given without its conserved first and last residue. Size tells how often a clone was seen (once, few, many) or the class of an expanded clone, and some rows leave it out.

cdr3_length: 10
clone_size: NA
v_call: TRBV19
j_call: TRBJ1-5
cdr3_aa: ASSMDPVPQH

cdr3_length: 12
clone_size: NA
v_call: TRBV10-3
j_call: TRBJ2-2
cdr3_aa: AINSGRGTGELF

cdr3_length: 13
clone_size: NA
v_call: TRBV27
j_call: TRBJ2-5
cdr3_aa: ASSLQGAYQETQY

cdr3_length: 12
clone_size: NA
v_call: TRBV7-8
j_call: TRBJ2-5
cdr3_aa: ASSFTGLAETQY

cdr3_length: 11
clone_size: NA
v_call: TRBV7-6
j_call: TRBJ2-5
cdr3_aa: ASSLGTRETQY

cdr3_length: 8
clone_size: NA
v_call: TRBV30
j_call: TRBJ2-1
cdr3_aa: AWSVTEQF

cdr3_length: 14
clone_size: NA
v_call: TRBV27
j_call: TRBJ2-1
cdr3_aa: ASSPPGGGKAGEQF

cdr3_length: 9
clone_size: NA
v_call: TRBV28
j_call: TRBJ2-1
cdr3_aa: ASSQDWIQF

cdr3_length: 14
clone_size: NA
v_call: TRBV5-1
j_call: TRBJ2-2
cdr3_aa: ASSLYAGGPTGELF

cdr3_length: 13
clone_size: NA
v_call: TRBV28
j_call: TRBJ1-5
cdr3_aa: ASSLWPGGRQPQH

cdr3_length: 14
clone_size: NA
v_call: TRBV27
j_call: TRBJ2-3
cdr3_aa: ASSLAGTSSTDTQY

cdr3_length: 13
clone_size: NA
v_call: TRBV6-1
j_call: TRBJ1-5
cdr3_aa: ASRLQGFGNQPQH

cdr3_length: 11
clone_size: NA
v_call: TRBV5-4
j_call: TRBJ2-1
cdr3_aa: ASGADSYNEQF

cdr3_length: 16
clone_size: NA
v_call: TRBV7-9
j_call: TRBJ2-7
cdr3_aa: ASSPPTGRAGRRYEQY

cdr3_length: 17
clone_size: NA
v_call: TRBV6-1
j_call: TRBJ2-1
cdr3_aa: ASSDSPTSGISSYNEQF

cdr3_length: 13
clone_size: NA
v_call: TRBV30
j_call: TRBJ2-1
cdr3_aa: AWSPLAGGHNEQF

cdr3_length: 12
clone_size: NA
v_call: TRBV11-3
j_call: TRBJ2-7
cdr3_aa: ASSFEAGAYEQY

cdr3_length: 14
clone_size: NA
v_call: TRBV7-9
j_call: TRBJ2-5
cdr3_aa: ASSLVSGGYQETQY

cdr3_length: 10
clone_size: NA
v_call: TRBV29-1
j_call: TRBJ2-7
cdr3_aa: SVASGSYEQY

cdr3_length: 10
clone_size: few
v_call: TRBV13
j_call: TRBJ2-7
cdr3_aa: ASSLAGVEQY

cdr3_length: 13
clone_size: NA
v_call: TRBV4-1
j_call: TRBJ2-3
cdr3_aa: ASSRKTGGTDTQY

cdr3_length: 15
clone_size: NA
v_call: TRBV5-5
j_call: TRBJ2-1
cdr3_aa: ASSLKWAGSSYNEQF

cdr3_length: 16
clone_size: NA
v_call: TRBV19
j_call: TRBJ1-5
cdr3_aa: ASSIDPATGVINQPQH

cdr3_length: 18
clone_size: NA
v_call: TRBV19
j_call: TRBJ2-6
cdr3_aa: ASSPRLAGGTSSGANVLT

cdr3_length: 12
clone_size: NA
v_call: TRBV28
j_call: TRBJ2-7
cdr3_aa: ASSKEGQVYEQY

cdr3_length: 14
clone_size: NA
v_call: TRBV7-6
j_call: TRBJ2-2
cdr3_aa: ASSSTLAGASGELF

cdr3_length: 14
clone_size: NA
v_call: TRBV27
j_call: TRBJ2-5
cdr3_aa: ASSLRATGGGETQY

cdr3_length: 19
clone_size: NA
v_call: TRBV29-1
j_call: TRBJ2-7
cdr3_aa: SVVPGLVDAGAPGYSYEQY

cdr3_length: 13
clone_size: NA
v_call: TRBV6-5
j_call: TRBJ2-7
cdr3_aa: ASSYGTDGGNEQY

cdr3_length: 14
clone_size: NA
v_call: TRBV7-3
j_call: TRBJ2-1
cdr3_aa: ASSLGPAGGENEQF

cdr3_length: 14
clone_size: NA
v_call: TRBV19
j_call: TRBJ2-1
cdr3_aa: ASSISAIAGVHEQF

cdr3_length: 13
clone_size: NA
v_call: TRBV6-1
j_call: TRBJ2-4
cdr3_aa: ASSEGLVAKNIQY

cdr3_length: 16
clone_size: NA
v_call: TRBV5-1
j_call: TRBJ2-3
cdr3_aa: ASSTPQVWAGDTDTQY

cdr3_length: 13
clone_size: once
v_call: TRBV6-6
j_call: TRBJ2-2
cdr3_aa: ASSYRQSGTGELF

cdr3_length: 13
clone_size: NA
v_call: TRBV29-1
j_call: TRBJ2-7
cdr3_aa: SVGGTGEQGNEQY

cdr3_length: 13
clone_size: once
v_call: TRBV18
j_call: TRBJ2-1
cdr3_aa: ASSPETGPYNEQF

cdr3_length: 13
clone_size: NA
v_call: TRBV2
j_call: TRBJ2-5
cdr3_aa: ASSGGGPGGETQY

cdr3_length: 15
clone_size: NA
v_call: TRBV7-9
j_call: TRBJ2-7
cdr3_aa: ASSPPDLGLSSYEQY

cdr3_length: 13
clone_size: NA
v_call: TRBV27
j_call: TRBJ1-2
cdr3_aa: ASSFVARSPYGYT

cdr3_length: 10
clone_size: NA
v_call: TRBV29-1
j_call: TRBJ2-1
cdr3_aa: SVEEKQGEQF

cdr3_length: 11
clone_size: NA
v_call: TRBV11-3
j_call: TRBJ2-3
cdr3_aa: ASRGGSTDTQY

cdr3_length: 13
clone_size: NA
v_call: TRBV7-8
j_call: TRBJ1-5
cdr3_aa: ASSPSDREVQPQH

cdr3_length: 13
clone_size: NA
v_call: TRBV28
j_call: TRBJ1-5
cdr3_aa: ASSLGLQGNQPQH

cdr3_length: 13
clone_size: NA
v_call: TRBV7-9
j_call: TRBJ1-5
cdr3_aa: ASSRTGSSNQPQH

cdr3_length: 10
clone_size: NA
v_call: TRBV7-8
j_call: TRBJ2-5
cdr3_aa: ASSLAPQDQY

cdr3_length: 13
clone_size: NA
v_call: TRBV27
j_call: TRBJ1-4
cdr3_aa: ASSPDRDSDEKLF

cdr3_length: 12
clone_size: NA
v_call: TRBV19
j_call: TRBJ1-5
cdr3_aa: ASSIMGLNQPQH

cdr3_length: 11
clone_size: NA
v_call: TRBV30
j_call: TRBJ2-2
cdr3_aa: AWSQVGTGELF

cdr3_length: 12
clone_size: NA
v_call: TRBV7-9
j_call: TRBJ1-5
cdr3_aa: ASSLDYGNQPQH

cdr3_length: 15
clone_size: NA
v_call: TRBV7-9
j_call: TRBJ2-7
cdr3_aa: ASSLVLGDGPSYEQY

cdr3_length: 13
clone_size: NA
v_call: TRBV4-1
j_call: TRBJ2-1
cdr3_aa: ASAGNGSSYNEQF

cdr3_length: 15
clone_size: NA
v_call: TRBV9
j_call: TRBJ2-1
cdr3_aa: ASSVERLAGEYNEQF

cdr3_length: 12
clone_size: NA
v_call: TRBV11-2
j_call: TRBJ2-7
cdr3_aa: ASSPEGGAYEQY

cdr3_length: 13
clone_size: NA
v_call: TRBV19
j_call: TRBJ2-1
cdr3_aa: ASSIRGSSYNEQF

cdr3_length: 13
clone_size: NA
v_call: TRBV19
j_call: TRBJ2-7
cdr3_aa: ASSIILAGVHEQY